A single sample is the source of the 10 T cell receptor beta chains below, sequenced in a study of T cell responses to AZD1222 COVID-19 vaccine (dated by TCRdb to the early 2020s). In light of the paper, this sample's time point label describes: baseline before first vaccination. Libraries were prepared through the immunoSEQ multiplex PCR assay. Here the immuneACCESS table is served through TCRdb, limited to in-frame sequences with V and J called. Missing clones are a known gap in these copies; in checked studies unresolved V genes cover under half, and the rest lacks a known reason. The sample has around 130,000 clones on record, around 88% of them singletons. The top ten clonotypes cover under 3.5% of the sample. Specimen: peripheral blood, collected on day 0 of AZD1222 vaccination. These receptors were taken from an adult in good health.

This clone was recorded once. The CDR3 loop reads CASKESAGAYGYTF. In DNA form, the CDR3 reads TGTGCCAGTAAGGAGTCGGCAGGAGCCTATGGCTACACCTTC. The V and J genes are TRBV19 and TRBJ1-2; no reliable D call. The CDR3 totals 14 residues. The V end lost 7 bases, the J end lost 4 bases, and 16 bases lay between the germline ends. Germline CDR1 reads LNHDA; CDR2 reads SQIVND (reference sequence).

This clone was seen more than once but under ten times. The gene calls are TRBV19 and TRBJ1-1, with 7 bases identical to TRBD1. The CDR3 is made up of 14 amino acids. Per germline, CDR1 LNHDA and CDR2 SQIVND (reference sequence). Germline trimming cut 5 bases from V and 4 bases from J; bases unmatched to any gene: 7. CDR3 nucleotides: TGTGCCAGTAGTTCACGGACAGGATCCACTGAAGCTTTCTTT. Translated: CASSSRTGSTEAFF.

This clone was observed a single time. The chain combines TRBV14 with TRBJ1-2, with D perhaps TRBD1 (5 bases). The CDR3 spans 15 residues. Germline CDR1 is SGHDN and CDR2 is FVKESK. The germline V and J ends were trimmed by 5 bases and 2 bases, with 15 bases remaining between them. The CDR3 nucleotides read TGTGCCAGCAGCACCCGGACATTGCAGAACTATGGCTACACCTTC. This translates into CASSTRTLQNYGYTF.

This chain connects TRBV6-2 or TRBV6-3 to TRBJ1-5, with unresolved D. Germline loops: CDR1 MNHEY, CDR2 SVGEGT. CDR3 length: 13 amino acids. V lost 4 bases and J lost 2, with 6 bases in between. This chain's CDR3 is CASSWARNQPQHF. The CDR3 DNA sequence: TGTGCCAGCAGTTGGGCCCGCAATCAGCCCCAGCATTTT.

The gene calls are TRBV19 and TRBJ2-1; 9 bases match TRBD2. The CDR3 loop spans 18 amino acids. V lost 7 bases and J lost 0; bases outside the gene matches: 13. The germline V gene has CDR1 LNHDA and CDR2 SQIVND (reference sequence). DNA of the CDR3: TGTGCCAGTATAAAAAGCGGGACTAGCCTAAGCTCCTACAATGAGCAGTTCTTC. As protein: CASIKSGTSLSSYNEQFF. The complete variable domain, with remaining parts taken from reference TRBV19 and TRBJ2-1, reads DGGITQSPKYLFRKEGQNVTLSCEQNLNHDAMYWYRQDPGQGLRLIYYSQIVNDFQKGDIAEGYSVSREKKESFPLTVTSAQKNPTAFYLCASIKSGTSLSSYNEQFFGPGTRLTVL.

The chain has TRBV7-2 and TRBJ1-3; 7 positions agree with TRBD1. Germline assignment: CDR1 SGHTA and CDR2 FQGNSA. The CDR3 is 15 residues long. Trimming cost V 5 bases and J 3 bases; bases outside gene matches: 7. The CDR3, as DNA: TGTGCCAGCAGCCGGGACAGCGTAATTGGAAACACCATATATTTT. As protein: CASSRDSVIGNTIYF.

The genes are TRBV11-2 and TRBJ2-1, with 11 nucleotides matching TRBD2. The CDR3 spans 17 residues. Looked up from germline, CDR1 is SGHAT and CDR2 is FQNNGV. J gave up 10 bases and V 4 bases, and 15 bases lay outside the gene matches. The CDR3 loop is CASSSRVAGGPAGEQFF. CDR3 sequence (DNA): TGTGCCAGCAGCTCCCGGGTAGCGGGAGGGCCTGCGGGAGAGCAGTTCTTC.

This clone appeared a few times. This chain links TRBV28 with TRBJ1-5; weak D call: TRBD1 (5 bases). The germline V gene encodes CDR1 MDHEN and CDR2 SYDVKM. The V and J ends lost 2 bases and 5 bases respectively, with 13 bases between them. This CDR3 has 15 amino acids. The CDR3 sequence: CASSLGGRGDQPQHF. In DNA form, the CDR3 reads TGTGCCAGCAGTTTAGGTGGGAGGGGCGATCAGCCCCAGCATTTT.

The rearrangement joins TRBV18 to TRBJ1-4, with D unresolved. The germline V and J ends were trimmed by 6 bases and 8 bases, with 13 bases remaining between them. The germline V gene has CDR1 KGHSH and CDR2 LQKENI. This CDR3 comprises 13 residues. Written as DNA, the CDR3 is TGTGCCAGCTCTACAGACATGGGGGAAAAACTGTTTTTT. Translating gives CASSTDMGEKLFF.

This clone has just a few counts. The chain uses TRBV30 and TRBJ1-6; possibly TRBD1 for D (6 bases). The germline gives CDR1 GTSNPN, CDR2 SVGIG (reference sequence). This CDR3 is built from 13 residues. Trimming took off 5 bases at V and 7 bases at J, with 12 bases between the two ends. For the CDR3, the DNA is TGTGCCTGGGATGGACAGCCGAATTCACCCCTCCACTTT. Amino acid sequence: CAWDGQPNSPLHF.